This record looks at one T cell receptor (beta chain) sequence and its context. Systemic immunosuppression or autoimmune disease history was grounds to exclude patients. Method: immunoSEQ multiplex PCR; TCRdb's copy keeps in-frame clones and lacks some. The sample consists of some 44,000 clones, roughly nine tenths of them appearing once. Trimming pared 7 bases from V and 1 base from J, leaving 11 bases between. This CDR3 has 14 amino acids. The V gene's germline CDR1 is LNHDA and CDR2 SQIVND (reference sequence). This record comes from a study of OX40 agonist ivuxolimab in advanced cancers. Study context: The dose-escalation group included hepatocellular carcinoma, melanoma, renal cell carcinoma and head and neck cancer.

This TCR derives from an adult with an advanced solid tumor such as melanoma, head and neck, liver or kidney cancer. The chain employs TRBV19 and TRBJ1-5; D uncertain. Material: CD4+ or CD8+ T cells sorted from blood, obtained in a trial of the OX40 agonist ivuxolimab. In nucleotides, the CDR3 is TGTGCCAGTAACATGGGTGGGAGCAATCAGCCCCAGCATTTT. It codes for CASNMGGSNQPQHF.